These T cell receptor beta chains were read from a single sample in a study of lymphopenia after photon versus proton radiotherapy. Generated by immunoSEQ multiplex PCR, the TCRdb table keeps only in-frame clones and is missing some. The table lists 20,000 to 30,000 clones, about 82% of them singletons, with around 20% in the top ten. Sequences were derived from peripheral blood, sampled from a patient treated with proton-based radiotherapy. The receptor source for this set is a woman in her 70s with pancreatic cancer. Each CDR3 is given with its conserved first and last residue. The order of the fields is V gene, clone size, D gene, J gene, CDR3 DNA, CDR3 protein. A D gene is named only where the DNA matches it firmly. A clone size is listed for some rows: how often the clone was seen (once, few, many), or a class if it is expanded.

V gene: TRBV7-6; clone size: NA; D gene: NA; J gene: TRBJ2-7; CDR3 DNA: TGTGCCAGCAGCTTGTCCGTAGCCTCTGCATTGAACGAGCAGTACTTC; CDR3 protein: CASSLSVASALNEQYF
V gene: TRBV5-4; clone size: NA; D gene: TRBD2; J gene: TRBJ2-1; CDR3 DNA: TGTGCCAGCAGCTTGGAACTAGCGGGAGGGCCCTCCTACAATGAGCAGTTCTTC; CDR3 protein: CASSLELAGGPSYNEQFF
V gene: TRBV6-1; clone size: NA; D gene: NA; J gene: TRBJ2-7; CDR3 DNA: TGTGCCAGCAGTCCGGGTCGGCACGAGCAGTACTTC; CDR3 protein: CASSPGRHEQYF
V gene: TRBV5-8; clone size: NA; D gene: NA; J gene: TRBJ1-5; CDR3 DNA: TGTGCCAGCAGCTTGCGGGGGTCAATAGGCAATCAGCCCCAGCATTTT; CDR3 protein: CASSLRGSIGNQPQHF
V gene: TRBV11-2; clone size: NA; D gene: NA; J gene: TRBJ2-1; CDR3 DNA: TGTGCCAGCAGCTTAGTCGCGGCGGTGAAATACAATGAGCAGTTCTTC; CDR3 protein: CASSLVAAVKYNEQFF
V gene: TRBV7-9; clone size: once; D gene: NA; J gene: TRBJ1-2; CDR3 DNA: TGTGCCAGCAGCTTAGCCGACAGCCACTATGGCTACACCTTC; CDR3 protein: CASSLADSHYGYTF
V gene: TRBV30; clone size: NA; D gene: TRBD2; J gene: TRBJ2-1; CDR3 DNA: TGTGCCTGGAGTAACGGGAGGGCCGCCTACAATGAGCAGTTCTTC; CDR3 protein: CAWSNGRAAYNEQFF
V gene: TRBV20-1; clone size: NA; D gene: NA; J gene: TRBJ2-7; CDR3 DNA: TGCAGTGCAACCAGGGGATCCGAGCAGTACTTC; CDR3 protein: CSATRGSEQYF
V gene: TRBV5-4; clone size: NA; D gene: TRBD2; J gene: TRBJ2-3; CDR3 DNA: TGTGCCAGCAGCTTGGGTAGCGGGAGAACAGATACGCAGTATTTT; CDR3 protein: CASSLGSGRTDTQYF
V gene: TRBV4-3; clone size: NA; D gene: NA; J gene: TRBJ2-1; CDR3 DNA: TGCGCCAGCAGCCAAGATGGGGGGCTGGGTGAGCAGTTCTTC; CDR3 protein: CASSQDGGLGEQFF
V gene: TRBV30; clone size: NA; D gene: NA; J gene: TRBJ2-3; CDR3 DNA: TGTGCCTGGAGTGTCGGCACAGATACGCAGTATTTT; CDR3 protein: CAWSVGTDTQYF
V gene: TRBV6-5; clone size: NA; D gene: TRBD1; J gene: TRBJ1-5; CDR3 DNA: TGTGCCAGCAGTCGACAGGGGGCGGATCAGCCCCAGCATTTT; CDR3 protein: CASSRQGADQPQHF
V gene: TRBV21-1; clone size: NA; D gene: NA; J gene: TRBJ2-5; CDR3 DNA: TGTGCCAGCACCCCTGACGAGGGAACCTCAGGGACCCAGTACTTC; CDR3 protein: CASTPDEGTSGTQYF
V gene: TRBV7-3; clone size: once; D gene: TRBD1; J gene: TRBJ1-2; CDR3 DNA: TGTGCCAGCAGCCCAACGACAGGGAACTATGGCTACACCTTC; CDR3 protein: CASSPTTGNYGYTF
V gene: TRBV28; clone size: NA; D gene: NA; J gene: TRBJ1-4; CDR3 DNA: TGTGCCAGCAGTTTATCAGGGGATCTACTTAATGAAAAACTGTTTTTT; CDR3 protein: CASSLSGDLLNEKLFF
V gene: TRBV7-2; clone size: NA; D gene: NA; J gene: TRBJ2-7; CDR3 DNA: TGTGCCAGCAGCTTCAGTCGGACGGCTAAGGGGTCCTACGAGCAGTACTTC; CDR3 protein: CASSFSRTAKGSYEQYF
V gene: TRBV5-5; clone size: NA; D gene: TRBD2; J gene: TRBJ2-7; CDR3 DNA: TGTGCCAGCAGCTTGGTCATTTCGACTAGCGGGTTCGCCTACGAGCAGTACTTC; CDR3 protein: CASSLVISTSGFAYEQYF
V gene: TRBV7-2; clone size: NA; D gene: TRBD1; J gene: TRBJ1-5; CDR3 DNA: TGTGCCAGCAGCTGGACAGGCCTCAATCAGCCCCAGCATTTT; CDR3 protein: CASSWTGLNQPQHF
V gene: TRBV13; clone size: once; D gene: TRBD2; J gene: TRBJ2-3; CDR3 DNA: TGTGCCAGCAGCTTAGGGCTAGCGGGAGGGCCGGGTCGACAGGTTACGCAGTATTTT; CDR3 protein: CASSLGLAGGPGRQVTQYF
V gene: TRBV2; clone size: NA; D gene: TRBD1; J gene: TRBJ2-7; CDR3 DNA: TGTGCCAGCAGTTACAGGGGCGAGCAGTACTTC; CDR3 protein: CASSYRGEQYF
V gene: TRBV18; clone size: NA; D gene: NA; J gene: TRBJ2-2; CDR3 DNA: TGTGCCAGCTCATGGAGGGAGGCCCACACCGGGGAGCTGTTTTTT; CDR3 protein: CASSWREAHTGELFF
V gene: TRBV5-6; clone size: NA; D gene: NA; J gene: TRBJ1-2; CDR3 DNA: TGTGCCAGCAGCTTTCCCGGGATAACCTCCGGGACCTCTGGCTACACCTTC; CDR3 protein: CASSFPGITSGTSGYTF
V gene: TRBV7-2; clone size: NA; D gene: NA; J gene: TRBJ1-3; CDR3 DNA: TGTGCCAGCAGCTTAGCGCCCGGCCAGGGTCGGGTCGGAAACACCATATATTTT; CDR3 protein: CASSLAPGQGRVGNTIYF
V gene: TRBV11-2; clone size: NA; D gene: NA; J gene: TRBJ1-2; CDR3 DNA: TGTGCCAGCAGCTTAGAAAACAGTCGGATTAACTATGGCTACACCTTC; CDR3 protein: CASSLENSRINYGYTF
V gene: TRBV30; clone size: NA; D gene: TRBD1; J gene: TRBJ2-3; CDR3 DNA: TGTGCCTGGAGTGTAAACAGGGGTTTAGCAGATACGCAGTATTTT; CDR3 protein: CAWSVNRGLADTQYF
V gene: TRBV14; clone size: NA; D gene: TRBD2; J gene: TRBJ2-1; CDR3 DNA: TGTGCCAGCAGCCAATTAGGACTAGTGAGGAACAATGAGCAGTTCTTC; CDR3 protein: CASSQLGLVRNNEQFF
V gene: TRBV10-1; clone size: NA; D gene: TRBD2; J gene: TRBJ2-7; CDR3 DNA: TGCGCCAGCAGTGAGAGGGCGGGAGGCCTTAGCTCCTACGAGCAGTACTTC; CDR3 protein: CASSERAGGLSSYEQYF
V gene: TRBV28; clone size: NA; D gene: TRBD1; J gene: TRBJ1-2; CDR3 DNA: TGTGCCAGTACTGGACAGGGTCTAAAACTGGATGGCTACACCTTC; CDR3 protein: CASTGQGLKLDGYTF
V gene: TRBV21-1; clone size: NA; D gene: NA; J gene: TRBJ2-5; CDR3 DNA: TGTGCCAGCAGCAAAGCCCTAGCGGGAGGATTACAAGAGACCCAGTACTTC; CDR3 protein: CASSKALAGGLQETQYF
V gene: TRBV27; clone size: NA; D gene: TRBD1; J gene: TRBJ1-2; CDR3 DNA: TGTGCCAGCAGTACCAGGACAGGGAATGGCTACACCTTC; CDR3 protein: CASSTRTGNGYTF
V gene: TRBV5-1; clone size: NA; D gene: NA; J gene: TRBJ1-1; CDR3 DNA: TGCGCCAGCAGCCCACCCACCTGGGCTTTGGGACGGGAGACTGAAAAAGGGGACACTGAAGCTTTCTTT; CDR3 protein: CASSPPTWALGRETEKGDTEAFF
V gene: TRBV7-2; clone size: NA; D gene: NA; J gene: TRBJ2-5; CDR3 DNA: TGTGCCAGCAGCTTAGAATACCGGGGGGCGGTACAAGAGACCCAGTACTTC; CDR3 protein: CASSLEYRGAVQETQYF
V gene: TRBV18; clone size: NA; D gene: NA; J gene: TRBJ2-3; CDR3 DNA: TGTGCCAGCTCACCTTACGGGGAGGATACGCAGTATTTT; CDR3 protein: CASSPYGEDTQYF
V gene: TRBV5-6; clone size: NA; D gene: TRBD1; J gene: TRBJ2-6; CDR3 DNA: TGTGCCAGCAGCTTCGGACAGGGTAGTGGCAACGTCCTGACTTTC; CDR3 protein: CASSFGQGSGNVLTF
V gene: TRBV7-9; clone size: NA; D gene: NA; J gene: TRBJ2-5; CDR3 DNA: TGTGCCAGCAGCTCCCCAACGGCTAGCGAGCAAGAGACCCAGTACTTC; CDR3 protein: CASSSPTASEQETQYF
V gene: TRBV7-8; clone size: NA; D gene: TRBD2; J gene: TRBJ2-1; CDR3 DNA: TGTGCCAGCAGCTCCCTTTCGGCGGGAGCAACCTACAATGAGCAGTTCTTC; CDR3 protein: CASSSLSAGATYNEQFF
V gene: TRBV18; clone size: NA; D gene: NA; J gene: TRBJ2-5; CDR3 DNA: TGTGCCAGCTCTCGTAGCGTTTCGGAGGAGACCCAGTACTTC; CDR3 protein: CASSRSVSEETQYF
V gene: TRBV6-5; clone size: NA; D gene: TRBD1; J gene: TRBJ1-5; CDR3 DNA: TGTGCCAGCAGCGGGGGACAGGGCAATCAGCCCCAGCATTTT; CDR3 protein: CASSGGQGNQPQHF
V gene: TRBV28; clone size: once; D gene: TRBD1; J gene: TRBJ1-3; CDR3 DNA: TGTGCCAGCAGCGGACCTAGGACAGGCAGCTCTGGAAACACCATATATTTT; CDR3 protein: CASSGPRTGSSGNTIYF
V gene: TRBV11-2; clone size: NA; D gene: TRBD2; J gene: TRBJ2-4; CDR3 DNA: TGTGCCAGCAGCCCAGGACTAGCGTCAGACATTCAGTACTTC; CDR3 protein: CASSPGLASDIQYF
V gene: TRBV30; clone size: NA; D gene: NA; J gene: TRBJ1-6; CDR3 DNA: TGTGCCTGGATGGGGCCCCAGGGTAATTCACCCCTCCACTTT; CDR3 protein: CAWMGPQGNSPLHF